The entry below describes one TCR beta chain. It lacks a known antigen. Nothing much larger sits one base from this clone, and base qualities are not available. In the prospective study, participants were about 18 to 90 years old, resided in 25 or so geographic areas of the United States, and were enrolled through a virtual design. Cohort assignment in the prospective study relied on participant-reported clinical history from a screening survey and a study questionnaire. In the prospective study, whole blood, serum and a nasopharyngeal or oropharyngeal swab were collected from each participant by mobile phlebotomists. Over an approximately 2-month period, participants in the prospective study had the option of providing additional blood draws and questionnaires. Before DNA extraction, blood samples from the prospective study were shipped at room temperature or frozen. TCRbeta CDR3 regions were amplified from genomic DNA by means of the immunoSEQ Assay, a bias-controlled multiplex PCR. The authors processed their data as follows. The number of nucleated cells in each sample was estimated by amplification of reference gene primers within the assay. Sequence reads were collapsed and filtered to measure the absolute abundance of every unique TCRbeta CDR3 rearrangement. Productive Simpson clonality was computed per sample as the square root of Simpson's diversity index over productive rearrangements. The table was pulled from immuneACCESS by TCRdb, which kept in-frame rearrangements only. Such tables lose some clones; where checked, under half of the loss comes from unresolved V genes, and the rest has no known cause. V and J calls and clone size come straight from that table; D and trimming were deduced from the DNA. The table for this sample lists some 140,000 clones; 84% of them were counted only once. Clones ranked in the top ten supply around 5.5% of the sample.

These data come from a study of blood T cell repertoires in COVID-19 (dated by TCRdb to 2020 to 2022). Study-wide context: The collaborator samples originated in the United States, Italy and Spain and spanned the acute and convalescent phases of COVID-19. The material from the prospective study consisted of cDNA or gDNA derived from T cells, B-cell-depleted T cells, or PBMCs. Subjects who had been exposed to COVID-19, were actively infected with it, or had recovered from it provided the deeply sampled blood TCRbeta repertoires that made up the dataset. The repertoires were made available in a free public database intended to serve as a resource for research on the immune response to SARS-CoV-2. Samples came from the ongoing ImmuneRACE study (first 160 participants) plus 1,254 subjects from 6 global collaborators. Nearly every sample came with metadata listing a de-identified subject ID, COVID-19 status, age in years and sex. Where available, HLA class I and class II types were obtained from metadata supplied by the sample provider rather than from assay-based typing. The full study reports these points: Clinical and demographic metadata were provided uncurated, with the amount varying by source and participant.

Compared with germline, V lacks 5 bases and J lacks 3 bases; bases without a gene match: 5. The germline V gene encodes CDR1 SGHTA and CDR2 FQGNSA. The CDR3 holds 14 amino acids from the cysteine to the phenylalanine. The sequence is cut down to CDR3 DNA, 42 bases in frame from base 1. The receptor was derived from a middle-aged man with acute COVID-19. The sequenced sample consisted of PBMCs or T cells enriched from blood (not recorded which). The V gene is TRBV7-2 and the J gene is TRBJ2-7, and TRBD1 matches 9 of the central bases. The DNA reads as follows: TGTGCCAGCAGCCCCATGGGACAGGGCTACGAGCAGTACTTC. Translation gives CASSPMGQGYEQYF.